This T cell receptor (beta chain) was found in a study of blood T cell repertoires in COVID-19. Study at large: Donors in the United States, Italy and Spain gave samples during acute or convalescent COVID-19.

The CDR3 length is 14 residues. Germline V gene lookup returns CDR1 LNHDA and CDR2 SQIVND (reference sequence). V lost 6 bases to trimming and J lost 3 bases; unmatched junction nucleotides: 5. Enrolled during active infection, Seattle patients were then followed longitudinally. In the original processing: Reference gene primer amplification yielded estimated nucleated cell counts. Assay used: immunoSEQ multiplex PCR; TCRdb lists only in-frame clones, some missing. The V and J calls and clone size come from that table; D and trimming were worked out from the DNA. The data show approximately 230,000 clones, more than 70% seen once.

This clonotype was sampled from a woman aged 25-40 years with COVID-19, enrolled during active disease. This chain links TRBV19 with TRBJ1-5, with 7 nucleotides matching TRBD1. Sequencing used peripheral blood. CDR3 region: CASSGTGDNQPQHF. Here the CDR3 DNA reads TGTGCCAGTAGCGGTACAGGGGACAATCAGCCCCAGCATTTT.